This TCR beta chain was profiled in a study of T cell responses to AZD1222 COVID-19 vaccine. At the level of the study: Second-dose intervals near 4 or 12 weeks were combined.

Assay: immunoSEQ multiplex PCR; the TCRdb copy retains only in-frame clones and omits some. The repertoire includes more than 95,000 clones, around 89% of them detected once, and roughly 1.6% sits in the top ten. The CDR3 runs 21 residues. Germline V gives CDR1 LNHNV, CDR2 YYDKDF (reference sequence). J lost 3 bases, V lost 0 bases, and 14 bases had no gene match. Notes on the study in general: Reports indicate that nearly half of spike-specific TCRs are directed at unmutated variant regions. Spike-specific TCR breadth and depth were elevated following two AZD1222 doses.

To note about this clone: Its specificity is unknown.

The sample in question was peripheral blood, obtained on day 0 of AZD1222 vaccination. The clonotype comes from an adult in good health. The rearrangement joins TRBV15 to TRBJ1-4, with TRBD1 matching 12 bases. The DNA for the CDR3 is TGTGCCACCAGCAGAGATTGGGACAGGGGGCGATCAGGGGCGTCTAATGAAAAACTGTTTTTT. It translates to CATSRDWDRGRSGASNEKLFF.